Shown below are 28 T cell receptor beta chains from a single sample sequenced in a study of blood T cell repertoires in COVID-19. Libraries were prepared by immunoSEQ multiplex PCR; TCRdb keeps only in-frame clonotypes and omits some of them. The sample records about 300,000 clones, 85% to 90% being singletons. Input material: peripheral blood. Every receptor here comes from a woman in her fifties or sixties with COVID-19, enrolled during active disease.

The chain carries TRBV28 and TRBJ1-2; D is ambiguous. CDR1 is MDHEN and CDR2 is SYDVKM in the germline V gene. The CDR3 is 15 amino acids. Trimming pared 4 bases from V and 6 bases from J, leaving 18 bases between. DNA of the CDR3: TGTGCCAGCAGTTCCCCCTGGGGAGGCCGTGATGGCTACACCTTC. Translated: CASSSPWGGRDGYTF.

The chain recombines TRBV6-5 with TRBJ1-2, with 8 positions matching TRBD1. The CDR3 sequence is 13 residues long. V shed 6 bases and J 6 bases; nucleotides not matched to a gene: 6. CDR1 MNHEY and CDR2 SVGAGI come from the germline V gene. The CDR3 bases are TGTGCCAGCAGCTATGGACAGGGAAATGGCTACACCTTC. This codes for CASSYGQGNGYTF.

This chain joins TRBV14 and TRBJ2-1, with TRBD1 matching 9 bases. Germline trimming cut 1 base from V and 1 base from J; bases unmatched to any gene: 2. CDR1 and CDR2 from the germline V gene are SGHDN and FVKESK. The CDR3 is made up of 16 amino acids. The CDR3 here is CASSQVGTGSYNEQFF. DNA for the CDR3: TGTGCCAGCAGCCAAGTAGGGACAGGGTCCTACAATGAGCAGTTCTTC.

V usage is TRBV24-1 and J usage is TRBJ1-6; D might be TRBD1 (5 bases). V lost 12 bases and J lost 5, with 13 bases in between. The CDR3 is made up of 13 amino acids. Germline V gene data show CDR1 as KGHDR and CDR2 as SFDVKD. The chain's CDR3 is CAPRRGDNSPLHF. CDR3 DNA sequence: TGTGCCCCAAGACGGGGGGATAATTCACCCCTCCACTTT.

The J gene is TRBJ2-3, the V gene TRBV25-1; 7 nucleotides line up with TRBD1. CDR1 MGHDK and CDR2 SYGVNS come from the germline V gene. Trimming at V came to 7 bases and at J to 6 bases, leaving 13 bases not matched to a gene. The CDR3 has 15 amino acids. In DNA, the CDR3 is TGTGCCAGCACCGACTCGGGACAGCCGACCGATACGCAGTATTTT. It codes for CASTDSGQPTDTQYF.

The chain uses TRBV5-1 and TRBJ2-1, with no clear D. There are 12 residues in the CDR3. V was trimmed by 3 bases and J by 5 bases, leaving 6 bases between them. The germline V gene encodes CDR1 SGHRS and CDR2 YFSETQ. The CDR3 here is CASSWPNNEQFF. The CDR3 region has the DNA TGCGCCAGCAGCTGGCCAAACAATGAGCAGTTCTTC.

The V and J genes are TRBV19 and TRBJ1-4; TRBD1 agrees at 8 bases. Germline CDR1 reads LNHDA; CDR2 reads SQIVND (reference sequence). J lost 5 bases, V lost 4 bases, and 6 bases had no gene match. This CDR3 spans 15 amino acids. CDR3 coding DNA: TGTGCCAGTAGTACCGGACAGGGCCGGAATGAAAAACTGTTTTTT. As protein: CASSTGQGRNEKLFF. Full variable domain (missing parts from reference TRBV19 and TRBJ1-4): DGGITQSPKYLFRKEGQNVTLSCEQNLNHDAMYWYRQDPGQGLRLIYYSQIVNDFQKGDIAEGYSVSREKKESFPLTVTSAQKNPTAFYLCASSTGQGRNEKLFFGSGTQLSVL.

J is TRBJ2-1 and V is TRBV12-5, with 7 bases that match TRBD1. The CDR3 covers 17 residues. V lost 3 bases and J lost 0; bases outside the gene matches: 8. Per germline, CDR1 LGHNT and CDR2 FRNRAP. DNA for the CDR3: TGTGCTAGTGGTTTTATTACAGGGGCAAGCTCCTACAATGAGCAGTTCTTC. This codes for CASGFITGASSYNEQFF.

This chain links TRBV30 with TRBJ1-5; TRBD1 is a possible D gene (6 bases). Germline lookup yields CDR1 GTSNPN and CDR2 SVGIG (reference sequence). Trimming took off 0 bases at V and 1 base at J, with 10 bases between the two ends. CDR3 size: 15 residues. CDR3 bases: TGTGCCTGGAGTGTACAGGGAGGGAGCAATCAGCCCCAGCATTTT. Translating gives CAWSVQGGSNQPQHF.

This sequence joins TRBV24-1 and TRBJ2-7; D may be TRBD2 (6 bases). V dropped 9 bases and J dropped 5 bases, with 13 bases sitting between them. This CDR3 has 12 residues. Germline V gene sequence: CDR1 KGHDR, CDR2 SFDVKD. The CDR3 DNA sequence: TGTGCCACCTCTCTCGGGGGAGACGAGCAGTACTTC. Protein: CATSLGGDEQYF.

This chain links TRBV30 with TRBJ2-1; possibly TRBD2 for D (6 bases). Trimming cost V 4 bases and J 4 bases, with 11 bases left between them. The CDR3 consists of 13 residues. The germline CDR1 and CDR2 sequences are GTSNPN and SVGIG (reference sequence). The CDR3 is CAWNGGVYNEQFF. CDR3 in DNA: TGTGCCTGGAATGGCGGGGTTTACAATGAGCAGTTCTTC.

V gene TRBV24-1 combines with J gene TRBJ2-3; D not certain. Trimming cost V 7 bases and J 6 bases, with 4 bases left between them. Germline values: CDR1 KGHDR, CDR2 SFDVKD. The CDR3 spans 10 residues. The CDR3 DNA reads as TGTGCCACCAGGGAGGATACGCAGTATTTT. Protein sequence: CATREDTQYF.

The rearrangement links TRBV14 to TRBJ1-2, with 7 bases lining up with TRBD1. Germline V CDR1 and CDR2: SGHDN, FVKESK. Trimming removed 10 bases from V and 4 bases from J; junction bases left unmatched: 18. The length of the CDR3 is 16 residues. CDR3 DNA: TGTGCCACAACAAAAAGGGGACAGAGAAAACTCTATGGCTACACCTTC. Translation gives CATTKRGQRKLYGYTF.

The chain combines TRBV23-1 with TRBJ1-2; no definite D call. TRBV23-1 is filed as an ORF, its function uncertain. The CDR3 covers 14 residues. Trimming cost V 4 bases and J 5 bases, with 14 bases left between them. CDR3 amino acids: CASSLTGEKYGYTF. The CDR3 DNA is TGCGCCAGCAGTCTCACCGGGGAGAAATATGGCTACACCTTC.

A single count supports this clone. In DNA, the CDR3 is TGTGCCAGCAAAAGAGGACTATCCTCCTACGAGCAGTACTTC. Translated, it gives CASKRGLSSYEQYF. The V call is TRBV6-5, the J call TRBJ2-7; D possibly corresponds to TRBD2 (6 bases). CDR3 length: 14 residues. The ends were cut back, 7 bases at V and 0 bases at J, with 13 bases in the middle. Germline lookup yields CDR1 MNHEY and CDR2 SVGAGI.

This clone came up once. The genes are TRBV6-7 and TRBJ1-1; 7 bases are shared with TRBD1. TRBV6-7 is given ORF status, its function remaining uncertain. CDR3 length: 14 amino acids. J gave up 3 bases and V 5 bases, and 6 bases lay outside the gene matches. This chain's CDR3 is CASSPTGSDTEAFF. The CDR3 nucleotides read TGTGCCAGCAGTCCGACAGGGTCGGACACTGAAGCTTTCTTT.

V and J are TRBV5-1 and TRBJ2-1, with D uncertain. V was trimmed by 1 base and J by 0 bases, leaving 5 bases between them. Per germline, CDR1 SGHRS and CDR2 YFSETQ. CDR3 length: 14 amino acids. CDR3: CASSLQDSYNEQFF. The DNA of the CDR3 is TGCGCCAGCAGCTTGCAGGACTCCTACAATGAGCAGTTCTTC.

This chain uses TRBV7-2 with TRBJ1-5; D possibly corresponds to TRBD1 (5 bases). CDR3 length: 16 amino acids. Looked up from germline, CDR1 is SGHTA and CDR2 is FQGNSA. V lost 4 bases to trimming and J lost 2 bases, with 15 bases between them. CDR3 amino acids: CASSSGGGGGNQPQHF. The CDR3 DNA follows: TGTGCCAGCAGCTCTGGGGGGGGTGGCGGCAATCAGCCCCAGCATTTT. Variable domain in full (rest from reference TRBV7-2 and TRBJ1-5): GAGVSQSPSNKVTEKGKDVELRCDPISGHTALYWYRQSLGQGLEFLIYFQGNSAPDKSGLPSDRFSAERTGGSVSTLTIQRTQQEDSAVYLCASSSGGGGGNQPQHFGDGTRLSIL.

The V gene is TRBV6-5, the J gene TRBJ2-3, with 13 bases fitting TRBD2. J lost 3 bases, V lost 8 bases, and 5 bases had no gene match. This CDR3 is built from 15 residues. Germline CDR1 MNHEY, CDR2 SVGAGI. The chain's CDR3 is CASLLAGGPTDTQYF. CDR3 nucleotides: TGTGCCAGCCTACTAGCGGGAGGGCCAACAGATACGCAGTATTTT.

The rearrangement links TRBV25-1 to TRBJ1-5, with 8 bases matching TRBD1. CDR1 and CDR2 from the germline V gene are MGHDK and SYGVNS. The CDR3 consists of 12 residues. Germline trimming cut 8 bases from V and 10 bases from J; bases unmatched to any gene: 7. CDR3 protein: CASADRVGPQHF. CDR3 coding DNA: TGTGCCAGCGCGGACAGGGTGGGACCCCAGCATTTT.

This chain joins TRBV6-5 and TRBJ1-5; weak D call: TRBD1 (5 bases). This CDR3 contains 14 residues. Trimming shortened V by 3 bases and J by 7 bases, and 13 bases separated the two germline ends. CDR1 is MNHEY, CDR2 SVGAGI, per germline. Here the CDR3 DNA reads TGTGCCAGCAGTTATCAGGAGGGGTTCCAGCCCCAGCATTTT. It translates to CASSYQEGFQPQHF.

The chain employs TRBV12-3 or TRBV12-4 and TRBJ2-5; D unresolved. The CDR3 totals 13 residues. Trimming stripped 4 bases from V and 3 bases from J, with 9 bases between. The CDR3 loop is CASSSQVEETQYF. The CDR3 region has the DNA TGTGCCAGCAGTTCCCAGGTCGAAGAGACCCAGTACTTC.

V and J are TRBV10-1 and TRBJ2-7, with TRBD2 matching over 11 bases. Germline assignment: CDR1 WNHNN and CDR2 SYGVQD (reference sequence). V gave up 0 bases and J gave up 4 bases; unmatched junction bases: 23. This CDR3 comprises 22 residues. This CDR3 is CASSESKGLVVAGGPKLYEQYF. For the CDR3, the DNA is TGCGCCAGCAGTGAGTCGAAGGGGTTGGTCGTAGCGGGAGGGCCTAAGTTGTACGAGCAGTACTTC.

The rearrangement joins TRBV6-4 to TRBJ2-2; the D gene is possibly TRBD1 (5 bases). The CDR3 is 16 amino acids. The germline V and J ends were trimmed by 6 bases and 6 bases, with 20 bases remaining between them. The germline gives CDR1 MRHNA, CDR2 SNTAGT. The CDR3 bases are TGTGCCAGCAGCCCCCAGGCAGGGATAGTTCCCGGGGAGCTGTTTTTT. It specifies CASSPQAGIVPGELFF.

The chain joins TRBV11-3 to TRBJ2-7, with 10 positions matching TRBD2. V lost 0 bases and J lost 5; bases outside the gene matches: 4. CDR1 and CDR2 (germline): SGHNT, YENEEA. This CDR3 has 15 residues. CDR3 sequence reads: CASSLDLAGVNEQYF. In DNA, the CDR3 is TGTGCCAGCAGCTTAGACCTAGCGGGAGTCAACGAGCAGTACTTC.

On this clone itself: Relative to the germline gene, one junction end is altered; a read error may explain this. The V gene is TRBV5-6, the J gene TRBJ1-1; 12 bases line up with TRBD1. This CDR3 spans 14 amino acids. Germline V gives CDR1 SGHDT, CDR2 YYEEEE. The CDR3 spells CASRDRGPGDLPKF. The DNA of the CDR3 is TGTGCCAGCCGGGACAGGGGGCCCGGAGACCTCCCAAAATTT.

This rearrangement joins TRBV11-3 to TRBJ2-3; D is unclear. Trimming pared 2 bases from V and 5 bases from J, leaving 8 bases between. The CDR3 is 13 residues long. Germline V gene data show CDR1 as SGHNT and CDR2 as YENEEA. CDR3 nucleotides: TGTGCCAGCAGCTTAAATAGCTTAGATACGCAGTATTTT. It specifies CASSLNSLDTQYF.

This clone was recorded once. The rearrangement uses TRBV9 and TRBJ2-7; the match to TRBD1 covers 8 bases. V was clipped by 1 base and J by 0 bases; unmatched bases: 3. The CDR3 spans 15 residues. Looked up from germline, CDR1 is SGDLS and CDR2 is YYNGEE. CDR3: CASSVRTGSSYEQYF. The DNA for the CDR3 is TGTGCCAGCAGCGTAAGGACAGGGAGCTCCTACGAGCAGTACTTC.